This T cell receptor beta chain was profiled in a study of T-cell reconstitution after alpha-beta-depleted transplantation in children. The CDR3 contains 12 residues. The V gene's germline CDR1 is SQVTM and CDR2 ANQGSEA. The ends lost 4 bases at V and 3 bases at J; junction bases unmatched: 0. The study, taken as a whole, reports: Recipient T cells and thymic progenitors that survived were the source of the high TCRbeta diversity seen at day 60 in some patients. Among T cells one year after transplant, newly produced cells accounted for most counts and diversity. About two months after transplant, alpha-beta T cells reportedly came from several hundred expanded graft clones.

The TCRbeta library was prepared with unique molecular identifiers. TCRdb called the PCR reads again in MiXCR, with one record for every CDR3 protein. The sample records fewer than 750,000 distinct CDR3 sequences, 27% being singletons. A few counts support this clonotype. Its antigen is undetermined. The material was PBMCs, obtained before TCRalphabeta/CD19-depleted stem cell transplant. The genes are TRBV29-1 and TRBJ2-7; TRBD2 aligns across 10 bases. The source of this sequence is a boy under three years old with Wiskott-Aldrich syndrome, due to receive a stem cell transplant. CDR3 nucleotides: TGCAGCGTTGGGACTAGCGGCTACGAGCAGTACTTC. Amino acid sequence: CSVGTSGYEQYF.